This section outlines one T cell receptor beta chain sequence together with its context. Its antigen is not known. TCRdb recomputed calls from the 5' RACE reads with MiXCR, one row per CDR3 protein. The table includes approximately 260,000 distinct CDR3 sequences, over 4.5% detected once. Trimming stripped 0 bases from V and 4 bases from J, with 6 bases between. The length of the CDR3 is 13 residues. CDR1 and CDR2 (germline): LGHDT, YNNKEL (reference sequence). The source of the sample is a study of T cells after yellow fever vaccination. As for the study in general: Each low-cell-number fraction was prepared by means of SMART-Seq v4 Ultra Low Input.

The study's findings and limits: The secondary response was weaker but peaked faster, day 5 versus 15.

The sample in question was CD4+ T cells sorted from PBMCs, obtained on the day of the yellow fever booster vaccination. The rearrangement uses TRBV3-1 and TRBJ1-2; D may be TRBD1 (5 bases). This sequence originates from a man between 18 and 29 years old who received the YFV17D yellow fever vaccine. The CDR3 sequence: CASSQDGTYGYTF. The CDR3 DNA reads TGTGCCAGCAGCCAAGACGGGACCTATGGCTACACCTTC.